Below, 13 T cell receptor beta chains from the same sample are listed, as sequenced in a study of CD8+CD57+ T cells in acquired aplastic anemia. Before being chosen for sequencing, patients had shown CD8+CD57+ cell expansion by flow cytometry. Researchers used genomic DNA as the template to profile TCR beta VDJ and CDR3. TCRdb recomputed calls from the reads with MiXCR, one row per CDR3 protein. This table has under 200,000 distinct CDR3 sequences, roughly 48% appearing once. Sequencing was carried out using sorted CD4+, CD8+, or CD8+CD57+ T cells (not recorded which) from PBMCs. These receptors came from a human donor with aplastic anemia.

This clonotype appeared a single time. CDR3 amino acids: CASSGVWELQYF. CDR3 nucleotides: TGCGCCAGCAGTGGGGTTTGGGAACTGCAGTACTTC. This sequence joins TRBV10-2 and TRBJ2-7; D is unclear. This CDR3 has 12 amino acids. The V gene lost 4 bases and the J gene lost 9 bases, with 13 bases spanning the gap. Germline-derived CDR1 and CDR2 are WSHSY and SAAADI.

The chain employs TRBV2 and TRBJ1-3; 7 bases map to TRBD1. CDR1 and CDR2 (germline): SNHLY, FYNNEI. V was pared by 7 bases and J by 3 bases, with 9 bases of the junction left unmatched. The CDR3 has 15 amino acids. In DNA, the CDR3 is TGTGCCAGCACCCCCGCGACAGGGCGTGGAAACACCATATATTTT. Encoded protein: CASTPATGRGNTIYF.

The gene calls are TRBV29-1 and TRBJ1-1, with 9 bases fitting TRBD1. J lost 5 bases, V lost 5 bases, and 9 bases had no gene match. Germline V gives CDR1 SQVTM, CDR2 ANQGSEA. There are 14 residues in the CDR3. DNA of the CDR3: TGCAGCGTTCGAACAGGGGGCGCGAGGACTGAAGCTTTCTTT. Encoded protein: CSVRTGGARTEAFF.

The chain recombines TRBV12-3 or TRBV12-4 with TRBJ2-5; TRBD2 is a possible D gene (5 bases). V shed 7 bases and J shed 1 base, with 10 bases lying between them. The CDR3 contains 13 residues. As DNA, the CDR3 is TGTGCCAGCAAAGGAGGCAGCCAAGAGACCCAGTACTTC. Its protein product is CASKGGSQETQYF.

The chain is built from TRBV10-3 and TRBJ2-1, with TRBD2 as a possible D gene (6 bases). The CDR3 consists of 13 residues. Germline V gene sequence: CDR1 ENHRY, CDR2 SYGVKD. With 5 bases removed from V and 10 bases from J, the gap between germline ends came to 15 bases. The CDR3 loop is CAISRPGGGEQFF. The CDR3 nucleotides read TGTGCCATCAGTCGCCCTGGCGGAGGGGAGCAGTTCTTC.

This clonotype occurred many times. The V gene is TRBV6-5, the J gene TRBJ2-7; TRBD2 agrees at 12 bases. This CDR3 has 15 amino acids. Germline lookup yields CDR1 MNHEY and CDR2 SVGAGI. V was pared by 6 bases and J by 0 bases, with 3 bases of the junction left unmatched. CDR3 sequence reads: CASSRTSGASYEQYF. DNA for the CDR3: TGTGCCAGCAGCCGGACTAGCGGGGCCTCCTACGAGCAGTACTTC.

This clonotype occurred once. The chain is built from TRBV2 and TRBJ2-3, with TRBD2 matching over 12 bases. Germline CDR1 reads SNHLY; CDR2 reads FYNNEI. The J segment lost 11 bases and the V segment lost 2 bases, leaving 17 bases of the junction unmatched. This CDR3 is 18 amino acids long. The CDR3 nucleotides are TGTGCCAGCAGTGAACCGGAGATGACTAGCGGGGGCTCGCTAGTGCAGTATTTT. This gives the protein CASSEPEMTSGGSLVQYF.

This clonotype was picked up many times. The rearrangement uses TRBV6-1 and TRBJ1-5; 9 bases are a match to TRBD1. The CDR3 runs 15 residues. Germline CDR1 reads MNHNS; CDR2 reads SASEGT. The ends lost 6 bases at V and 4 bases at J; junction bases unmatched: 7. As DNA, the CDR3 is TGTGCCAGCAGGGGGACAGGGAGGGGAAATCAGCCCCAGCATTTT. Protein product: CASRGTGRGNQPQHF.

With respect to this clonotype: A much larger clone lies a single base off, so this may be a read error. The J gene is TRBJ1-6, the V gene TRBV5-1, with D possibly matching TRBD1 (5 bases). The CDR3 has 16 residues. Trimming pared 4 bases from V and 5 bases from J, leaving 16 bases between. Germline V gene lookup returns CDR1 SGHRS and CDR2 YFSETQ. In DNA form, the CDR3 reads TGCGCCAGCAGCCCGGTTATGGGGGGGGATAATTCACCCCTCCACTTT. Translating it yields CASSPVMGGDNSPLHF.

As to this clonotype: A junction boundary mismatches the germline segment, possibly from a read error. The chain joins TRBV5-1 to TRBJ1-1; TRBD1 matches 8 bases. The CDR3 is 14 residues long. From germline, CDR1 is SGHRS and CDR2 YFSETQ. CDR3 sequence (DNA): TGCGCCAGCAGCGAGGACAGGGCGCCGATATTTGGGATCTTT. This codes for CASSEDRAPIFGIF.

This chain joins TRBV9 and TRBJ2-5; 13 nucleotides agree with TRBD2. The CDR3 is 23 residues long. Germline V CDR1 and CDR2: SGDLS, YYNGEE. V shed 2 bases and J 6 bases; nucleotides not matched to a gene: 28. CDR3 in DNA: TGTGCCAGCAGCGTCAGTCCTTCGGGGAGCCTCATAGGACTAGCGGGGGAGGAAAAGACCCAGTACTTC. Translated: CASSVSPSGSLIGLAGEEKTQYF. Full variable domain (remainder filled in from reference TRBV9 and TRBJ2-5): DSGVTQTPKHLITATGQRVTLRCSPRSGDLSVYWYQQSLDQGLQFLIQYYNGEERAKGNILERFSAQQFPDLHSELNLSSLELGDSALYFCASSVSPSGSLIGLAGEEKTQYFGPGTRLLVL.

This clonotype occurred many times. CDR3 residues: CASSERLAGGLSYNEQFF. The CDR3 DNA follows: TGTGCCAGCAGTGAAAGGCTAGCGGGAGGGCTCTCCTACAATGAGCAGTTCTTC. The gene calls are TRBV2 and TRBJ2-1; 12 nucleotides align to TRBD2. The CDR3 loop spans 18 amino acids. Germline loops: CDR1 SNHLY, CDR2 FYNNEI. Germline trimming cut 2 bases from V and 0 bases from J; bases unmatched to any gene: 5.

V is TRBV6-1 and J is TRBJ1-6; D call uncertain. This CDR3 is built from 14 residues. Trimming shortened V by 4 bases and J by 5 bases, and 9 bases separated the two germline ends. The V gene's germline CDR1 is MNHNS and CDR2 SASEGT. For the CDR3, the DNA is TGTGCCAGCAGTGCCTGGGTCGATAATTCACCCCTCCACTTT. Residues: CASSAWVDNSPLHF.